The 4 T cell receptor beta chains listed next were all sequenced from one sample in a study of shared clonotypes between healthy human individuals. Repertoires were generated with immunoSEQ multiplex PCR, while TCRdb's copy carries only in-frame clones and drops some. There are approximately 2.5 million clones in the sample; around nine tenths occur only once, and more than 0.12% lies in the top ten. The specimen sequenced was naive CD4+ T cells sorted from blood. Specified subset: CD45RA+ positively selected. These TCRs come from a man aged 18-30 years in good health.

The CDR3 here is CASSQVEADYNEQFF. CDR3 sequence (DNA): TGCGCCAGCAGCCAAGTCGAGGCTGATTACAATGAGCAGTTCTTC. This sequence joins TRBV4-1 and TRBJ2-1; no definite D call. V lost 1 base, J lost 4 bases, and 11 bases lay in between. The CDR3 is 15 amino acids. Germline V lookup: CDR1 MGHRA, CDR2 YSYEKL.

This chain links TRBV5-1 with TRBJ2-3; D possibly corresponds to TRBD1 (6 bases). With 4 bases removed from V and 2 bases from J, the gap between germline ends came to 14 bases. Per germline, CDR1 SGHRS and CDR2 YFSETQ. The CDR3 loop spans 15 amino acids. The CDR3 DNA is TGCGCCAGCAGCGGATCGACAGGCCCCACAGATACGCAGTATTTT. Amino acid sequence: CASSGSTGPTDTQYF.

This chain links TRBV30 with TRBJ1-4; D is possibly TRBD1 (5 bases). The CDR3 is 14 residues long. Germline values: CDR1 GTSNPN, CDR2 SVGIG (reference sequence). The V gene lost 2 bases and the J gene lost 8 bases, with 15 bases spanning the gap. The CDR3 bases are TGTGCCTGGAGTTTTACAGCGGAGGGGGAAAAACTGTTTTTT. It translates to CAWSFTAEGEKLFF.

The chain has TRBV5-1 and TRBJ2-7; tentatively, D is TRBD1 or TRBD2 (5 bases each). The ends were cut back, 4 bases at V and 7 bases at J, with 24 bases in the middle. The CDR3 runs 16 residues. Per the germline V gene, CDR1 is SGHRS and CDR2 is YFSETQ. CDR3 loop: CASSPGTGTGSLEQYF. CDR3 coding DNA: TGCGCCAGCAGCCCGGGGACGGGGACGGGGAGTTTGGAGCAGTACTTC. Complete variable domain (other parts from reference TRBV5-1 and TRBJ2-7): KAGVTQTPRYLIKTRGQQVTLSCSPISGHRSVSWYQQTPGQGLQFLFEYFSETQRNKGNFPGRFSGRQFSNSRSEMNVSTLELGDSALYLCASSPGTGTGSLEQYFGPGTRLTVT.